The T cell receptor (beta chain) under discussion was sequenced for a study of T cells after yellow fever vaccination. V was clipped by 0 bases and J by 9 bases, with 21 bases between them. Germline V gene lookup returns CDR1 KGHSY and CDR2 FQNENV. The CDR3 runs 17 residues. In making TCR cDNA, 5'RACE template switching added a universal primer site and UMIs to it. A single record per CDR3 protein comes from TCRdb applying MiXCR to the 5' RACE reads. Of about 13,000 distinct CDR3 sequences listed, under 5.5% are singletons. This clonotype has ten or more counts. This TCR was recovered from a young man who received the YFV17D yellow fever vaccine. The chain combines TRBV16 with TRBJ1-5, with TRBD1 as a possible D gene (5 bases). Sequencing was performed on PBMCs, either bulk or a sorted T-cell subset (CD4+, CD8+, memory, or dextramer-sorted; not recorded which), taken 45 days after the yellow fever booster vaccination. The CDR3 DNA reads TGTGCCAGCAGCCAATCCGGACATGGGTCGAGTGTATTGCCCCAGCATTTT. Protein product: CASSQSGHGSSVLPQHF.